This T cell receptor (beta chain) is drawn from a study of T-cell reconstitution after alpha-beta-depleted transplantation in children (dated by TCRdb to the mid-2010s). About the study as a whole: T-cell immune reconstitution after TCRalphabeta/CD19-depleted allogeneic hematopoietic cell transplantation in children was quantitatively tracked in the study by means of TCR repertoire profiling.

As encoded in the germline V gene (reference sequence), CDR1 is DFQATT while CDR2 is SNEGSKA. The junction carries 24 bases between V and J, which are trimmed by 6 bases and 3 bases respectively. The CDR3 sequence holds 16 residues, the cysteine and phenylalanine included. Solely the CDR3 DNA is kept, with 48 bases framed from the first base. Overall study outcomes, separate from this receptor: The frequencies of hyperexpanded clones fell over the following months, and after one year, T-cell counts and TCRbeta diversity were mostly attributed to newly produced T cells. In some patients, the high TCRbeta diversity seen at day 60 was put down to recipient T cells and intrathymic progenitors that had survived conditioning. About two months after transplant, the apparently early recovery of alphabetaT-cell counts reportedly depended on just several hundred clones that had expanded rapidly and came from non-depleted graft cells.

This clonotype was found many times. What antigen it recognizes has not been identified. Per-base qualities were not stored, and no clone one base away is much larger. Library preparation used PCR. Sequencing instrument: Illumina HiSeq 2500. To normalize quantification of the TCRbeta repertoire, the TCR libraries were built with molecular barcoding that relied on unique molecular identifiers. In-frame beta chains were kept once TCRdb had trimmed the public reads at Q25 with fastp and called clones with MiXCR. Records with the same CDR3 protein are collapsed into one entry carrying the most frequent genes and DNA. The sample table holds around 440,000 distinct CDR3 sequences, of which over 9.5% were seen once. The ten largest clones represent around 2.2% of the sample. In light of the paper, this sample's treatment or condition label describes: allogeneic hematopoietic cell transplantation with graft depleted of TCRalphabeta T cells and CD19 B cells. The children who served as transplant recipients had been given grafts of TCRalphabeta/CD19-depleted allogeneic hematopoietic cells.

The receptor was derived from a child aged 2-15 years with inherited bone marrow failure, due to receive a stem cell transplant. The receptor chain draws on TRBV20-1 and TRBJ2-7, with TRBD2 tentatively as D gene (5 bases match). The sample consisted of PBMCs, taken before TCRalphabeta/CD19-depleted stem cell transplant. Here is the DNA: TGCAGTGCCAGTCACGTACTAGTCCCCAGAGGCTACGAGCAGTACTTC. It is translated as CSASHVLVPRGYEQYF.